The 18 T cell receptor beta chains presented below share a single source sample, sequenced in a study of beta chain features in type 1 diabetes. What was sequenced were expressed TCRB transcripts, since all of the isolated RNA had been reverse transcribed. Produced via immunoSEQ multiplex PCR; TCRdb's table is partial and in-frame only. The sample yields roughly 450,000 clones, over 9.5% seen once. Sequenced material: naive CD4+ T cells from blood. The receptors here all came from a woman aged 18-29 years in good health.

This clone was picked up a small number of times. The chain joins TRBV9 to TRBJ1-2, with D unclear. Germline V gives CDR1 SGDLS, CDR2 YYNGEE. Trimming pared 0 bases from V and 2 bases from J, leaving 8 bases between. The CDR3 totals 14 residues. The CDR3 bases are TGTGCCAGCAGCGTAGCTCTGGAGAACTATGGCTACACCTTC. Its translation is CASSVALENYGYTF.

This clone has just a few counts. The CDR3 spells CASSLQGTGNTIYF. CDR3 DNA sequence: TGTGCCAGCAGTTTACAGGGAACTGGAAACACCATATATTTT. The rearrangement uses TRBV7-2 and TRBJ1-3; TRBD1 is a possible D gene (6 bases). The germline V and J ends were trimmed by 6 bases and 2 bases, with 11 bases remaining between them. The CDR3 sequence is 14 residues long. Germline V lookup: CDR1 SGHTA, CDR2 FQGNSA.

The rearrangement uses TRBV5-1 and TRBJ2-3; D not certain. V was trimmed by 0 bases and J by 5 bases, leaving 7 bases between them. The CDR3 covers 13 residues. The germline V gene has CDR1 SGHRS and CDR2 YFSETQ. The CDR3 bases are TGCGCCAGCAGCTTGGGGGCCGTAGATACGCAGTATTTT. This translates into CASSLGAVDTQYF.

The DNA of the CDR3 is TGTGCCAGTAGTGGTATCCCCACAGGGGGCGGAACGAACACTGAAGCTTTCTTT. Its translation: CASSGIPTGGGTNTEAFF. This sequence joins TRBV19 and TRBJ1-1; 9 bases map to TRBD1. The germline gives CDR1 LNHDA, CDR2 SQIVND (reference sequence). This CDR3 has 18 residues. V was pared by 5 bases and J by 1 base, with 14 bases of the junction left unmatched.

In this sample, this clone turned up a few times. This rearrangement joins TRBV12-5 to TRBJ2-7; tentative D call: TRBD1 (5 bases). The length of the CDR3 is 13 residues. Trimming removed 2 bases at V and 0 bases at J, with 5 bases between. From germline, CDR1 is LGHNT and CDR2 FRNRAP. CDR3 region: CASGLTGSYEQYF. The CDR3 DNA reads TGTGCTAGTGGTTTGACAGGCTCCTACGAGCAGTACTTC.

The V call is TRBV7-2, the J call TRBJ1-3, with D perhaps TRBD1 (5 bases). The germline V gene has CDR1 SGHTA and CDR2 FQGNSA. Trimming took off 3 bases at V and 4 bases at J, with 13 bases between the two ends. The CDR3 consists of 15 residues. The DNA for the CDR3 is TGTGCCAGCAGCTTTCAGGGAGCACAGGGAAACACCATATATTTT. Translation gives CASSFQGAQGNTIYF.

As concerns this clone: Other DNA sequences of this sample code for an identical CDR3. The chain joins TRBV7-2 to TRBJ2-7, with D uncertain. The germline gives CDR1 SGHTA, CDR2 FQGNSA. The CDR3 has 12 residues. The V and J ends lost 2 bases and 0 bases respectively, with 2 bases between them. CDR3 amino acids: CASSLTSYEQYF. Written as DNA, the CDR3 is TGTGCCAGCAGCTTAACCTCCTACGAGCAGTACTTC. The variable domain in full, completed from reference TRBV7-2 and TRBJ2-7, reads GAGVSQSPSNKVTEKGKDVELRCDPISGHTALYWYRQSLGQGLEFLIYFQGNSAPDKSGLPSDRFSAERTGGSVSTLTIQRTQQEDSAVYLCASSLTSYEQYFGPGTRLTVT.

V and J are TRBV25-1 and TRBJ2-3; 10 nucleotides line up with TRBD1. The CDR3 loop spans 17 amino acids. Germline CDR1 MGHDK, CDR2 SYGVNS. Trimming at V came to 4 bases and at J to 2 bases, leaving 9 bases not matched to a gene. The CDR3 bases are TGTGCCAGCAGTGGGCGGGACAGGGGAATGGACACAGATACGCAGTATTTT. Protein product: CASSGRDRGMDTDTQYF.

This clone appeared a few times. This rearrangement joins TRBV18 to TRBJ2-3; D unclear. Germline assignment: CDR1 KGHSH and CDR2 LQKENI. V was shortened by 2 bases and J by 7 bases, with 4 bases between the two germline ends. This CDR3 is 11 amino acids long. The CDR3 DNA follows: TGTGCCAGCTCACCAGCTAATACGCAGTATTTT. Amino acid sequence: CASSPANTQYF.

The chain has TRBV15 and TRBJ2-5; tentatively, D is TRBD2 (5 bases). This CDR3 has 22 amino acids. Germline V lookup: CDR1 LNHNV, CDR2 YYDKDF (reference sequence). The V end was cut by 0 bases, the J end by 5 bases, with 34 bases between. CDR3 protein: CATSRDRFGRPEGSDMLETQYF. CDR3 nucleotides: TGTGCCACCAGCAGAGATAGGTTCGGTCGCCCCGAGGGTAGCGATATGTTGGAGACCCAGTACTTC.

This clone was found a few times. Other DNA variants within this sample encode the same CDR3. This chain links TRBV20-1 with TRBJ1-3; D is unresolved. The CDR3 covers 11 residues. Between the trimmed V and J ends, which lost 1 base and 6 bases, there was a span of 4 bases. Germline V gene sequence: CDR1 DFQATT, CDR2 SNEGSKA (reference sequence). The CDR3 DNA reads TGCAGTGCTAGAGGGCCAAACACCATATATTTT. Residues: CSARGPNTIYF.

V usage is TRBV7-8 and J usage is TRBJ2-5; D is unresolved. V dropped 8 bases and J dropped 4 bases, with 5 bases sitting between them. Germline values: CDR1 SGHVS, CDR2 FQNEAQ. This CDR3 is 10 amino acids long. CDR3 region: CASSSETQYF. The CDR3 DNA follows: TGTGCCAGCTCGTCAGAGACCCAGTACTTC.

J is TRBJ1-6 and V is TRBV29-1; D perhaps matches TRBD1 (5 bases). The germline V gene encodes CDR1 SQVTM and CDR2 ANQGSEA. The CDR3 spans 13 residues. The ends were cut back, 7 bases at V and 9 bases at J, with 16 bases in the middle. This CDR3 is CSGNAGRGSPLHF. CDR3 in DNA: TGCAGCGGTAACGCGGGGAGGGGTTCACCCCTCCACTTT.

Points on this clone: A read error may produce the germline difference seen at one junction end. The chain is built from TRBV7-7 and TRBJ2-5; a possible D gene is TRBD1 (6 bases). The CDR3 has 15 residues. The V gene's germline CDR1 is SSHAT and CDR2 FNYEAQ (reference sequence). This CDR3 reads CASSRGQLAQETQYF. In DNA, the CDR3 is TGTGCTAGCAGCCGAGGACAGTTGGCTCAAGAGACCCAGTACTTC.

The chain carries TRBV4-2 and TRBJ2-1, with 7 bases fitting TRBD2. In germline, CDR1 is LGHNA, CDR2 YNFKEQ. Germline trimming cut 0 bases from V and 5 bases from J; bases unmatched to any gene: 4. This CDR3 contains 15 residues. The CDR3 reads CASSQDLAGDNEQFF. As DNA, the CDR3 is TGTGCCAGCAGCCAAGATTTGGCGGGGGACAATGAGCAGTTCTTC.

This clone was seen a handful of times. In DNA, the CDR3 is TGCGCCAGCGGGGGGGGAGCGGAGTCCTACAATGAGCAGTTCTTC. Amino acids: CASGGGAESYNEQFF. The V gene is TRBV23-1, the J gene TRBJ2-1; TRBD2 aligns across 7 bases. TRBV23-1 falls under the ORF class, with uncertain function. The CDR3 consists of 15 residues. Unmatched junction bases numbered 8, after V lost 8 bases and J lost 1 base.

Only a few counts were recorded for this clone. The rearrangement uses TRBV4-2 and TRBJ2-1; D tentatively fits TRBD1 or TRBD2 (7 bases each). Germline V gene data show CDR1 as LGHNA and CDR2 as YNFKEQ. The CDR3 is 15 amino acids. Trimming stripped 7 bases from V and 1 base from J, with 14 bases between. In DNA form, the CDR3 reads TGTGCCAGCACCCAGGGGGGGCCATCCTACAATGAGCAGTTCTTC. Translating it yields CASTQGGPSYNEQFF.

This clone was seen a handful of times. The chain carries TRBV5-1 and TRBJ2-1; D remains ambiguous. Germline values: CDR1 SGHRS, CDR2 YFSETQ. Trimming removed 1 base at V and 0 bases at J, with 8 bases between. The length of the CDR3 is 15 residues. The CDR3 DNA reads TGCGCCAGCAGCTTGTCCACGCGCTCCTACAATGAGCAGTTCTTC. Residues: CASSLSTRSYNEQFF.